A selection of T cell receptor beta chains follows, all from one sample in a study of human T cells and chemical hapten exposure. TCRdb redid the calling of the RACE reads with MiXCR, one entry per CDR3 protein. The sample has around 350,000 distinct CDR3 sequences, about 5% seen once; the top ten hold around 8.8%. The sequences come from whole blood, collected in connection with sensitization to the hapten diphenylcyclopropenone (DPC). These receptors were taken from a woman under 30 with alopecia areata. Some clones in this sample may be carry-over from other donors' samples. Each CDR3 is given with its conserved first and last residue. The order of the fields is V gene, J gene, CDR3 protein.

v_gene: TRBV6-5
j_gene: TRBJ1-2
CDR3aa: CASSYRGQGTYGYTF

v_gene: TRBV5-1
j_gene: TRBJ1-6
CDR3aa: CASSLGDREASSPLHF

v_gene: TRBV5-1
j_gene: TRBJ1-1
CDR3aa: CASSPEPLPDTEAFF

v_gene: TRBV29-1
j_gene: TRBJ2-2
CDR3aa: CSVVETGELFF

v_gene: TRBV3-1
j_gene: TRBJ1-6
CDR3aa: CASSQGAGPHF

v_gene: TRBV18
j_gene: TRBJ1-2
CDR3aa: CASSPQERNYGYTF

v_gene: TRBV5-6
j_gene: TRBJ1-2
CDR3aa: CASSLFVTVGGYTF

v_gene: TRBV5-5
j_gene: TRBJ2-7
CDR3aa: CASSIRDRGHEQYF

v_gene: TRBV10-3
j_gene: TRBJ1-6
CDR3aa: CAITRGYNSPLHF

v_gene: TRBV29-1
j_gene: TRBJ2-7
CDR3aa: CSVVWDTSSYEQYF

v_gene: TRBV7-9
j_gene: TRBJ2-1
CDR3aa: CASSLVGLVAYNEQFF

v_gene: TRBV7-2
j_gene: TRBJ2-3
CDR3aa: CASSLVLLASGGAADTQYF

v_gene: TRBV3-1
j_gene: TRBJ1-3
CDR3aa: CASSQDWPTGISKRGNTIYF

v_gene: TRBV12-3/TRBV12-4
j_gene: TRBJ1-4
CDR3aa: CASSLSQGKEKLFF

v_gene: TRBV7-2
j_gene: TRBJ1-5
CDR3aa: CASSLTGAFSNQPQHF

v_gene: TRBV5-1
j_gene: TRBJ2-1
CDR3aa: CASSSGLASEFF

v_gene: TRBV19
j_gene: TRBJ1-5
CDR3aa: CASAPGQVYSNQPQHF

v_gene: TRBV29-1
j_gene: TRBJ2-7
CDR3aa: CSAGQTYEQYF

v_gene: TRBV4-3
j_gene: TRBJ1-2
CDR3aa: CASSQDWTPANYGYTF

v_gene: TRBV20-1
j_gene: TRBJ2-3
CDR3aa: CSARGHRGDTQYF

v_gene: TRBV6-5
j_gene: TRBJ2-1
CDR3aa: CASSRPRGGAYNEQFF

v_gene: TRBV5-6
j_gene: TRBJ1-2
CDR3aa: CASSWWTGGGSYGYTF

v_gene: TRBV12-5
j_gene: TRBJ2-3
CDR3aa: CASGLRGTGDLEDTQYF

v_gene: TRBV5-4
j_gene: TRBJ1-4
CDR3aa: CASSRTTNEKLFF

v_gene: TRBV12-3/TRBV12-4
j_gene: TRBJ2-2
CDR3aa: CASKQSNTGELFF

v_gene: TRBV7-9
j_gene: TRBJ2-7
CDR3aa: CASTPGAGGYEQYF

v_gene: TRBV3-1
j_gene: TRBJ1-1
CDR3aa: CASSRDLLAQGTEAFF

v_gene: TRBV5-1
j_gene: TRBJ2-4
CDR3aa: CASSLNSRTPFQQYF

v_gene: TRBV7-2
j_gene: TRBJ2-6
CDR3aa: CASSSGQGLTGANVLTF

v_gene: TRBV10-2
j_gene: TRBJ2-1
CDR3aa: CASSVSGGAEQFF

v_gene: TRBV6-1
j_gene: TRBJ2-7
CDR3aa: CASEKTYSTPHEQYF

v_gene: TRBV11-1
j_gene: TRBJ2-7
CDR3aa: CASSSKTAPYEQYF

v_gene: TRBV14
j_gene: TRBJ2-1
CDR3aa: CASSQVRGANNEQFF

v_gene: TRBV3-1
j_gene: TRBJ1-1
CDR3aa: CASSLTTGGDEAFF

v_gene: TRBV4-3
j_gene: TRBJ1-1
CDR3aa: CASSQDWGPTEAFF

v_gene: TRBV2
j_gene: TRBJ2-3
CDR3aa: CASSEQLHFTDTQYF

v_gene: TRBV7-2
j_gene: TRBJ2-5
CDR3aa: CASSLALQEETQYF

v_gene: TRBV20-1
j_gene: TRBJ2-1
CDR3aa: CSARDRGQLSYNEQFF

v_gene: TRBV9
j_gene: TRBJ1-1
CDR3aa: CASSVDSRASEAFF

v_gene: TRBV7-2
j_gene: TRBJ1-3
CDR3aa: CASSLSRSSGNTIYF

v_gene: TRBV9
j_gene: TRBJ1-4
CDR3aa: CASSVEVGTGDEKLFF

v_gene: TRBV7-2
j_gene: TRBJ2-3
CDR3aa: CASSPPDTQYF

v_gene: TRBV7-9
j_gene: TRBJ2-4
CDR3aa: CAPESSRGIQYF

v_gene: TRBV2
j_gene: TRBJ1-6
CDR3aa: CASSRGGLVWSLHF

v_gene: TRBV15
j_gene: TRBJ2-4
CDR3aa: CATSVGQEEAKNIQYF

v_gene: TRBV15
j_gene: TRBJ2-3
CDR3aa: CATSRLLAGGPGTDTQYF

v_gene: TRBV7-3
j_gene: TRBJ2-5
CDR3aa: CASSLMGQLKETQYF

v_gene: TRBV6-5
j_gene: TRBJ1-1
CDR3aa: CASSWARGGTEAFF

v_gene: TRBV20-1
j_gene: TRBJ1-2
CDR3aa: CSAKGSVYGYTF

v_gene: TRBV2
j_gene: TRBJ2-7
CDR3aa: CASSDRGDSISYEQYF